These 26 T cell receptor beta chains originate from one sample sequenced in a study of T cell responses to AZD1222 COVID-19 vaccine. Generated by immunoSEQ multiplex PCR, the TCRdb table keeps only in-frame clones and is missing some. In the table there are 90,000 to 120,000 clones, about 85% of which are singletons. The starting material was peripheral blood, obtained 28 days after the second AZD1222 dose. The receptors were sampled from an adult who received the AZD1222 COVID-19 vaccine.

The CDR3, as DNA: TGTGCCAGCACTACCTCTATGGGACAGGGAAATCAGCCCCAGCATTTT. Translation gives CASTTSMGQGNQPQHF. This chain joins TRBV28 and TRBJ1-5; 9 bases are a match to TRBD1. CDR3 length equals 16 residues. V lost 7 bases, J lost 4 bases, and 11 bases stayed unmatched. Germline lookup yields CDR1 MDHEN and CDR2 SYDVKM.

CDR3 DNA: TGTGCCAGCAGTTTAAGGTATAGTACCTACGAGCAGTACTTC. Protein sequence: CASSLRYSTYEQYF. V usage is TRBV27 and J usage is TRBJ2-7; D gene ambiguous. V lost 2 bases to trimming and J lost 2 bases, with 10 bases between them. CDR1 MNHEY and CDR2 SMNVEV come from the germline V gene (reference sequence). The CDR3 runs to 14 residues.

The V gene is TRBV18, the J gene TRBJ2-6, with a possible D match to TRBD1 (6 bases). CDR1 KGHSH and CDR2 LQKENI come from the germline V gene. Trimming pared 6 bases from V and 3 bases from J, leaving 18 bases between. The CDR3 extends over 17 amino acids. The CDR3 nucleotides are TGTGCCAGCTCTTCCAGGGGACCCGCCGGTGGGGCCAACGTCCTGACTTTC. The encoded protein is CASSSRGPAGGANVLTF.

The V gene is TRBV18, the J gene TRBJ1-2; D is ambiguous. Looked up from germline, CDR1 is KGHSH and CDR2 is LQKENI. The CDR3 has 13 residues. Trimming took off 2 bases at V and 3 bases at J, with 7 bases between the two ends. Written as DNA, the CDR3 is TGTGCCAGCTCACCAGGGCCGGACTATGGCTACACCTTC. Amino acid sequence: CASSPGPDYGYTF.

The CDR3: CSVDGTGGTEAFF. The CDR3, as DNA: TGCAGCGTTGACGGGACAGGGGGCACTGAAGCTTTCTTT. The V gene is TRBV29-1, the J gene TRBJ1-1; 11 positions agree with TRBD1. Trimming took 3 bases from V and 4 from J; bases not matched to a gene: 1. Per the germline V gene, CDR1 is SQVTM and CDR2 is ANQGSEA. CDR3 length: 13 amino acids.

The V gene is TRBV6-2 or TRBV6-3, the J gene TRBJ1-2; D is possibly TRBD1 (6 bases). The CDR3 is made up of 15 amino acids. CDR1 is MNHEY and CDR2 is SVGEGT in the germline V gene. The V gene lost 6 bases and the J gene lost 2 bases, with 16 bases spanning the gap. DNA for the CDR3: TGTGCCAGCAGCCCGAACAGGGTCTTGAACTATGGCTACACCTTC. This gives the protein CASSPNRVLNYGYTF.

The chain couples TRBV9 to TRBJ2-1, with D tentatively TRBD2 (6 bases). The CDR3 has 15 amino acids. Trimming left V 4 bases short and J 4 bases short, with 15 bases between. The germline V gene encodes CDR1 SGDLS and CDR2 YYNGEE. CDR3 sequence reads: CASSSGGVAYNEQFF. CDR3 sequence (DNA): TGTGCCAGCAGCTCCGGGGGAGTCGCGTACAATGAGCAGTTCTTC. The full variable domain, rest sourced from reference TRBV9 and TRBJ2-1, is DSGVTQTPKHLITATGQRVTLRCSPRSGDLSVYWYQQSLDQGLQFLIQYYNGEERAKGNILERFSAQQFPDLHSELNLSSLELGDSALYFCASSSGGVAYNEQFFGPGTRLTVL.

The chain links TRBV5-1 to TRBJ1-1; 8 positions agree with TRBD1. CDR3 length: 17 amino acids. Germline V lookup: CDR1 SGHRS, CDR2 YFSETQ. V lost 3 bases, J lost 5 bases, and 15 bases stayed unmatched. In DNA form, the CDR3 reads TGCGCCAGCAGCTCGGGGGACAGGTTCAAAGCAAGGACTGAAGCTTTCTTT. This codes for CASSSGDRFKARTEAFF.

The chain has TRBV7-2 and TRBJ2-1; D remains ambiguous. CDR3 length equals 15 residues. Germline lookup yields CDR1 SGHTA and CDR2 FQGNSA. The V gene lost 0 bases and the J gene lost 4 bases, with 10 bases spanning the gap. The CDR3 is CASSLATAPYNEQFF. The CDR3 DNA follows: TGTGCCAGCAGCTTAGCCACCGCCCCATACAATGAGCAGTTCTTC.

The chain joins TRBV7-9 to TRBJ1-6; perhaps TRBD1 as D (5 bases). The CDR3 length is 16 residues. Trimming cost V 4 bases and J 5 bases, with 15 bases left between them. CDR1 and CDR2 (germline): SEHNR, FQNEAQ (reference sequence). Written as DNA, the CDR3 is TGTGCCAGCAGCTCAACAGGAATCAAGCATAATTCACCCCTCCACTTT. Amino acid sequence: CASSSTGIKHNSPLHF.

The gene calls are TRBV19 and TRBJ2-3; 8 bases map to TRBD1. Losses at the gene ends were 5 bases for V and 6 bases for J; bases not matched to a gene: 7. The CDR3 runs 14 residues. The germline V gene has CDR1 LNHDA and CDR2 SQIVND (reference sequence). The DNA of the CDR3 is TGTGCCAGTAGTGTCCAGGGGGCGGCGGATACGCAGTATTTT. It yields the protein CASSVQGAADTQYF.

The chain has TRBV5-4 and TRBJ2-5, with D possibly TRBD1 on 6 matching bases. The V gene lost 0 bases and the J gene lost 4 bases, with 10 bases spanning the gap. The germline V gene encodes CDR1 SGHNT and CDR2 YYREEE (reference sequence). The CDR3 runs 14 residues. CDR3 DNA: TGTGCCAGCAGCTTGGACAGGGCCCCAGAGACCCAGTACTTC. This codes for CASSLDRAPETQYF.

V usage is TRBV11-2 and J usage is TRBJ2-3; perhaps TRBD1 as D (7 bases). Germline CDR1 and CDR2: SGHAT and FQNNGV. V lost 1 base and J lost 4, with 12 bases in between. The CDR3 consists of 15 residues. The CDR3 region is CASSLVFRGADTQYF. The CDR3 DNA is TGTGCCAGCAGCTTAGTCTTCAGGGGGGCAGATACGCAGTATTTT.

Here the CDR3 reads CASSPPVRGGVLAGNTIYF. The CDR3 DNA reads TGTGCCAGCTCACCGCCCGTCCGAGGGGGAGTCTTGGCTGGAAACACCATATATTTT. The chain recombines TRBV18 with TRBJ1-3; weak D call: TRBD1 (6 bases). Trimming left V 3 bases short and J 2 bases short, with 23 bases between. The CDR3 consists of 19 residues. Germline CDR1 and CDR2: KGHSH and LQKENI.

This clone was detected once. The rearrangement uses TRBV24-1 and TRBJ2-7, with D perhaps TRBD1 (5 bases). The CDR3 consists of 14 residues. V was cut by 0 bases and J by 2 bases, with 7 bases left in between. Germline V gene sequence: CDR1 KGHDR, CDR2 SFDVKD. The CDR3 DNA reads TGTGCCACCAGTGATTTGCGACAGCCCTACGAGCAGTACTTC. Its protein product is CATSDLRQPYEQYF.

The CDR3 DNA is TGTGCCAGCAGCAACCGACAGGGGGGGGAGACCCAGTACTTC. This translates into CASSNRQGGETQYF. The chain is built from TRBV5-4 and TRBJ2-5; 9 bases are a match to TRBD1. The CDR3 runs 14 residues. J was trimmed by 5 bases and V by 4 bases; bases with no gene match: 6. Germline V gives CDR1 SGHNT, CDR2 YYREEE (reference sequence).

This chain uses TRBV29-1 with TRBJ1-2; D possibly corresponds to TRBD1 (6 bases). Germline V gene data show CDR1 as SQVTM and CDR2 as ANQGSEA. This CDR3 comprises 13 residues. The ends were cut back, 4 bases at V and 6 bases at J, with 15 bases in the middle. The CDR3 is CSVVGRGKDGYTF. The CDR3 DNA reads TGCAGCGTTGTGGGCAGGGGAAAAGATGGCTACACCTTC.

This chain connects TRBV7-9 to TRBJ1-2; D is unclear. V lost 1 base, J lost 4 bases, and 10 bases lay in between. Germline V gene data show CDR1 as SEHNR and CDR2 as FQNEAQ (reference sequence). CDR3 length: 14 amino acids. CDR3 region: CASSLGGLGYGYTF. CDR3 in DNA: TGTGCCAGCAGCTTAGGTGGACTGGGCTATGGCTACACCTTC. Full variable domain (missing parts from reference TRBV7-9 and TRBJ1-2): DTGVSQNPRHKITKRGQNVTFRCDPISEHNRLYWYRQTLGQGPEFLTYFQNEAQLEKSRLLSDRFSAERPKGSFSTLEIQRTEQGDSAMYLCASSLGGLGYGYTFGSGTRLTVV.

The chain couples TRBV6-6 to TRBJ1-1; D not resolved. Germline CDR1 reads MNHNY; CDR2 reads SVGAGI (reference sequence). The CDR3 length is 12 residues. V was shortened by 7 bases and J by 5 bases, with 11 bases between the two germline ends. In DNA form, the CDR3 reads TGTGCCAGCAAAGTGATTGGGACTGAAGCTTTCTTT. Its translation: CASKVIGTEAFF.

In nucleotides, the CDR3 is TGTGCCAGTCGTCGGACTAGCGGTTCCTACGAGCAGTACTTC. This encodes CASRRTSGSYEQYF. This sequence joins TRBV11-1 and TRBJ2-7; TRBD2 matches 10 bases. J was trimmed by 1 base and V by 9 bases; bases with no gene match: 6. The germline V gene has CDR1 SGHAT and CDR2 FQDESV (reference sequence). This CDR3 comprises 14 residues.

J is TRBJ1-3 and V is TRBV2, with D maybe TRBD1 (6 bases). Germline V gene data show CDR1 as SNHLY and CDR2 as FYNNEI. The length of the CDR3 is 15 residues. The V end was cut by 7 bases, the J end by 0 bases, with 13 bases between. The CDR3 spells CASTRGATSGNTIYF. In DNA form, the CDR3 reads TGTGCCAGCACTCGGGGGGCCACCTCTGGAAACACCATATATTTT. The full variable domain, in which reference TRBV2 and TRBJ1-3 provide the parts outside the CDR3, is EPEVTQTPSHQVTQMGQEVILRCVPISNHLYFYWYRQILGQKVEFLVSFYNNEISEKSEIFDDQFSVERPDGSNFTLKIRSTKLEDSAMYFCASTRGATSGNTIYFGEGSWLTVV.

The rearrangement links TRBV23-1 to TRBJ2-6; D is undetermined. TRBV23-1 is an ORF for which the function is uncertain. This CDR3 has 15 amino acids. Trimming stripped 6 bases from V and 2 bases from J, with 11 bases between. The CDR3 protein is CASRRHRPGANVLTF. The CDR3 DNA reads TGCGCCAGCAGGAGACACCGACCTGGGGCCAACGTCCTGACTTTC.

CDR3 coding DNA: TGTGCCAGCAGCCCCCAGAGGCGCGTAGCGGGGGGGCGGTACAATGAGCAGTTCTTC. It translates to CASSPQRRVAGGRYNEQFF. The genes are TRBV7-2 and TRBJ2-1, with 11 bases identical to TRBD2. From germline, CDR1 is SGHTA and CDR2 FQGNSA. The CDR3 has 19 amino acids. V trimming: 5 bases; J trimming: 4 bases; junction bases outside the gene matches: 16.

V and J are TRBV10-3 and TRBJ2-1, with 7 nucleotides matching TRBD2. The CDR3 extends over 15 amino acids. The germline V gene has CDR1 ENHRY and CDR2 SYGVKD. Germline trimming cut 5 bases from V and 0 bases from J; bases unmatched to any gene: 4. The CDR3 region is CAISSGASSYNEQFF. In DNA, the CDR3 is TGTGCCATCAGTAGCGGGGCGAGCTCCTACAATGAGCAGTTCTTC.

This chain links TRBV6-1 with TRBJ2-7; D unclear. The length of the CDR3 is 14 residues. Germline values: CDR1 MNHNS, CDR2 SASEGT. Deletions cut 1 base from V and 0 bases from J, with 7 bases between. This CDR3 reads CASSEDPGSYEQYF. The CDR3 DNA reads as TGTGCCAGCAGTGAAGACCCAGGCTCCTACGAGCAGTACTTC.

The chain carries TRBV6-1 and TRBJ2-1; D may be TRBD1 (6 bases). The length of the CDR3 is 16 residues. Per germline, CDR1 MNHNS and CDR2 SASEGT. V lost 2 bases, J lost 3 bases, and 14 bases lay in between. The CDR3 DNA reads TGTGCCAGCAGTGAAATTGAAGGGACATACTACAATGAGCAGTTCTTC. Its protein is CASSEIEGTYYNEQFF.